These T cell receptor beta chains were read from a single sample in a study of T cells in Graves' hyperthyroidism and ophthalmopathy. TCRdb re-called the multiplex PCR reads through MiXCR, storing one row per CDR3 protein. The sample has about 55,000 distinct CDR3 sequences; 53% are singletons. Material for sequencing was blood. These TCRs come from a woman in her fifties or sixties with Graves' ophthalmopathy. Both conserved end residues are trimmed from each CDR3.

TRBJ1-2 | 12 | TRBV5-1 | ASSSRQGPYGYT
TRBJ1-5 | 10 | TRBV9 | ANGGLNQPQH
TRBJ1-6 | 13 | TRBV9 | ASSVRWEENSPLH
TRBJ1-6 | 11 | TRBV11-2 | ASSLKGRSPLH
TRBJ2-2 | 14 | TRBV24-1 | ATSDSLLANTGELF
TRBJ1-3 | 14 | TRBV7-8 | ASSLGFEGLGNTIY
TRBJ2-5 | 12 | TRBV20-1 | SARTGTAQETQY
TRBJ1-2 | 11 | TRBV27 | ASSESGASGYT
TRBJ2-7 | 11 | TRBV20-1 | SASLGSPFEQY
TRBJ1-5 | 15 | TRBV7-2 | ASGLVGRAASNQPQH
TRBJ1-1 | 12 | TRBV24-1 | ATCDTRTPGEAF
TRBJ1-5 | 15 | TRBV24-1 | ATSGRGSTGLNQPQH
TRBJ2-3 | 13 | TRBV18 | ASSPPGTGGDTQY
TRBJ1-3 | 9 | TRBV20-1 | NAPRGNTIY
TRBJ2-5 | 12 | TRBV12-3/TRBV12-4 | ASSLSQGQETQY
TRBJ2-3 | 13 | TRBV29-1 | SVGSSGGPTDTQY
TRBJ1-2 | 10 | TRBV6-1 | ASADGSSGNT
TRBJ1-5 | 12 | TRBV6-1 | ASSLTGTGGYEH
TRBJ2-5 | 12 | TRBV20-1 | SARALGSQETQY
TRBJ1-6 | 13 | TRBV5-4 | ASSLSVSYNSPLH
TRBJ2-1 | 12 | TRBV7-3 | ASSLDGSRNEQF
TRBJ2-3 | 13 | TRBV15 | ATSTSTSGTDTQY
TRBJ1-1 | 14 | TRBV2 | ASSEIAARGGTEAF
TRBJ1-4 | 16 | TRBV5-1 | ASSFPGQGWGSNEKLF
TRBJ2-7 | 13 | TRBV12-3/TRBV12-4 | ASSSTGTGLWEQY
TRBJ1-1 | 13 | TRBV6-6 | ASSSLGVVNTEAF
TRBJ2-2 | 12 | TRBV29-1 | SVETDRGTGELF
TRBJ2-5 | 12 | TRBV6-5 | ASSPWGDQETQY
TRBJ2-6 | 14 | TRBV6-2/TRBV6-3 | ASSLIRGDGASVLT
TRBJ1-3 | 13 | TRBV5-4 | ASSLTGTSTNIIY
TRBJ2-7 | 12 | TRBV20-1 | SASTGSDSYEQY
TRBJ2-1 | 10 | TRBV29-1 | SSLDQRSEQF